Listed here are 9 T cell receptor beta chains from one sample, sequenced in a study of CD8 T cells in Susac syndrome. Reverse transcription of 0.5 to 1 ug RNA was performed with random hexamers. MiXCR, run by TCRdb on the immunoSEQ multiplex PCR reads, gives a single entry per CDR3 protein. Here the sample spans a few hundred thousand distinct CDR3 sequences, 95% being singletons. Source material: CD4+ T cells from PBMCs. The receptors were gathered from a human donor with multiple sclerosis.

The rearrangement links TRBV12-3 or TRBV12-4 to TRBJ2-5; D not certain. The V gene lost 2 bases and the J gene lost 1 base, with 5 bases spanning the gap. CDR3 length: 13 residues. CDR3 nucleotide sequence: TGTGCCAGCAGTTTAAACGGCCAAGAGACCCAGTACTTC. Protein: CASSLNGQETQYF.

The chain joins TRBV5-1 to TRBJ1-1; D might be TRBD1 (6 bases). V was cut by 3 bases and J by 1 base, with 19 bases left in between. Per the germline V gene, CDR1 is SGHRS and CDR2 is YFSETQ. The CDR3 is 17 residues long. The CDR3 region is CASSSSTSGQSNTEAFF. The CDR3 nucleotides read TGCGCCAGCAGCTCTTCCACCTCCGGACAGTCGAACACTGAAGCTTTCTTT.

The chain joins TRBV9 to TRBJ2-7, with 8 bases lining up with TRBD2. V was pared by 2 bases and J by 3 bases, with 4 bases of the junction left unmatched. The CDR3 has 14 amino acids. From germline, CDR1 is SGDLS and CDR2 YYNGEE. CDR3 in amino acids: CASSVQAGVYEQYF. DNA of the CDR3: TGTGCCAGCAGCGTTCAAGCGGGGGTCTACGAGCAGTACTTC.

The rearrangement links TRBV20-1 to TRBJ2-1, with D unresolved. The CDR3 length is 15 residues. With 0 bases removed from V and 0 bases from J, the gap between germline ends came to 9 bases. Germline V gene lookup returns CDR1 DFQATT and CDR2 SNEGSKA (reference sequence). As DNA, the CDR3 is TGCAGTGCTAGAGAGGAGTCGACCTCCTACAATGAGCAGTTCTTC. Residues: CSAREESTSYNEQFF.

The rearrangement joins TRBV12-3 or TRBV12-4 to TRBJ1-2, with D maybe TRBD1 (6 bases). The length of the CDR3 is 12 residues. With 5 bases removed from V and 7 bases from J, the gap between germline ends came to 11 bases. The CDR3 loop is CASSLQGFGYTF. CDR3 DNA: TGTGCCAGCAGTCTTCAGGGGTTTGGCTACACCTTC.

DNA of the CDR3: TGTGCCGGGTACAAAGGAAACACCATATATTTT. It yields the protein CAGYKGNTIYF. This chain uses TRBV12-3 or TRBV12-4 with TRBJ1-3; D gene uncertain. The CDR3 totals 11 residues. Trimming stripped 11 bases from V and 4 bases from J, with 9 bases between.

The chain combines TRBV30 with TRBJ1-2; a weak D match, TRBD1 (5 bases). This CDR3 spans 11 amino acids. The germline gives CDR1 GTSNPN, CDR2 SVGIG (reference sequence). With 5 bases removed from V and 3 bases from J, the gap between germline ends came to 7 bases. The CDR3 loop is CAWDSYYGYTF. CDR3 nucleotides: TGTGCCTGGGACAGTTACTATGGCTACACCTTC.

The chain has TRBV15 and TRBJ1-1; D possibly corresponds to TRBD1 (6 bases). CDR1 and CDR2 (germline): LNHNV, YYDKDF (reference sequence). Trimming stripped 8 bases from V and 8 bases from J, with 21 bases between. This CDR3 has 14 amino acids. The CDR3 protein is CATSTRAGVFEAFF. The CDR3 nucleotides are TGTGCCACCTCTACGAGGGCAGGGGTATTCGAAGCTTTCTTT.

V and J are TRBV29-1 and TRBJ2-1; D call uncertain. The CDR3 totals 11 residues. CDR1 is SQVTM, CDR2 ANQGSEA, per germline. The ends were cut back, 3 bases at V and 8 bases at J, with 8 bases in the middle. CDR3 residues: CSVEVGYEQFF. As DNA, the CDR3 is TGCAGCGTTGAGGTCGGGTATGAGCAGTTCTTC.